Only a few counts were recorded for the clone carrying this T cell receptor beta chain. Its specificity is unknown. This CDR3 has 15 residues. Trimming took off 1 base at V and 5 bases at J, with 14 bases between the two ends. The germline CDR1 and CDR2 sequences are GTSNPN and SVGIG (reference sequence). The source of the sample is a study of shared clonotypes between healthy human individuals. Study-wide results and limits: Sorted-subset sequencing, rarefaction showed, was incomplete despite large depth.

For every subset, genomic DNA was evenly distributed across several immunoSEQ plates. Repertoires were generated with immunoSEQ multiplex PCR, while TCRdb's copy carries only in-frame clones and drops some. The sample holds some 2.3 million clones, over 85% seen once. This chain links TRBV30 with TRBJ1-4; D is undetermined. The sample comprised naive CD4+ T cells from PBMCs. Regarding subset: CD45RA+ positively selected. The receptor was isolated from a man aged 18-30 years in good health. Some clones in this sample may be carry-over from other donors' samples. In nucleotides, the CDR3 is TGTGCCTGGAGTGACTTACGGCAATTGAATGAAAAACTGTTTTTT. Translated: CAWSDLRQLNEKLFF.